This TCR beta chain originates from a study of blood T cells in healthy people across ages. A second PCR of about 6 to 11 cycles used a sample-barcoded 5' primer and a J-beta primer mix. Each CDR3 protein is one row after TCRdb ran MiXCR on the 5' RACE reads. The profile covers more than 650,000 distinct CDR3 sequences, with approximately 53% appearing a single time and around 40% taken by the ten largest. This clonotype has just a few counts. V shed 3 bases and J 8 bases; nucleotides not matched to a gene: 6. This CDR3 has 13 amino acids. The germline V gene has CDR1 KGHSH and CDR2 LQKENI. The TCR sequence derives from an elderly man in good health. The material sequenced was blood. The chain is built from TRBV18 and TRBJ1-2; 7 bases align to TRBD1. The CDR3 here is CASSPGQEQGYTF. The DNA for the CDR3 is TGTGCCAGCTCACCTGGACAGGAGCAAGGCTACACCTTC.